Listed below are T cell receptor beta chains from one sample, sequenced in a study of CD8+CD57+ T cells in acquired aplastic anemia. Via MiXCR, TCRdb re-called the reads, giving one row per CDR3 protein. The data contain roughly 420,000 distinct CDR3 sequences, about 70% of them singletons. Sequencing input: sorted CD4+, CD8+, or CD8+CD57+ T cells (not recorded which) from PBMCs. The source of these receptors is a human donor in good health, serving as a control. CDR3s include the opening cysteine and the closing phenylalanine or tryptophan. D genes are given only for firm matches. Clone sizes are given selectively: once, few, many, or a class where the clone is expanded.

J,D,V,size,CDR3,DNA
TRBJ2-1,TRBD1,TRBV25-1,.,CARRRDRDRGSDEQFF,TGTGCCAGAAGACGAGACCGGGACAGGGGGAGTGATGAGCAGTTCTTC
TRBJ2-3,TRBD2,TRBV6-2/TRBV6-3,few,CASSYSGTSGSFDTQYF,TGTGCCAGCAGTTACTCCGGGACTAGCGGGTCATTCGATACGCAGTATTTT
TRBJ2-3,.,TRBV5-8,.,CASSIGGASTDTQYF,TGTGCCAGCAGCATAGGGGGAGCTAGCACAGATACGCAGTATTTT
TRBJ2-7,TRBD2,TRBV12-5,few,CASGLSGLVYEQYF,TGTGCTAGTGGTTTGTCGGGACTAGTCTACGAGCAGTACTTC
TRBJ1-6,TRBD1,TRBV19,.,CASRAGGGNSPLHF,TGTGCCAGTAGGGCAGGGGGGGGGAATTCACCCCTCCACTTT
TRBJ2-7,.,TRBV10-3,once,CAISEVAADEQYF,TGTGCCATCAGCGAAGTGGCGGCCGACGAGCAGTACTTC
TRBJ2-5,.,TRBV5-1,.,CASTPFGNTEGTQYF,TGCGCCAGCACCCCTTTTGGGAACACTGAGGGAACCCAGTACTTC
TRBJ2-3,.,TRBV20-1,.,CSAMRVLQLGSDTQYF,TGCAGTGCTATGAGGGTCCTTCAATTAGGCTCAGATACGCAGTATTTT
TRBJ2-5,.,TRBV7-2,.,CASSLSEEETQYF,TGTGCCAGCAGTTTAAGCGAGGAAGAGACCCAGTACTTC
TRBJ1-2,.,TRBV7-8,few,CASSLAARAGYTF,TGTGCCAGCAGCTTAGCGGCAAGGGCTGGCTACACCTTC
TRBJ2-3,TRBD2,TRBV20-1,many,CSGGSSGGAGSKVTQYF,TGCAGTGGCGGTTCCAGCGGGGGGGCCGGGTCCAAAGTTACGCAGTATTTT
TRBJ1-3,.,TRBV19,.,CASTPGDTGTRNTIYF,TGTGCCAGTACCCCTGGGGATACGGGGACTAGGAACACCATATATTTT
TRBJ1-4,.,TRBV7-2,few,CASSVSESFNEKLFF,TGTGCCAGCAGCGTGTCTGAGAGCTTTAATGAAAAACTGTTTTTT
TRBJ1-3,.,TRBV9,many,CASSVEVGNTGNTIYF,TGTGCCAGCAGCGTAGAGGTTGGGAATACTGGAAACACCATATATTTT
TRBJ1-6,.,TRBV25-1,once,CASSGGQETSPLHF,TGTGCCAGCAGCGGGGGTCAGGAAACGTCACCCCTCCACTTT
TRBJ2-5,.,TRBV20-1,.,CSASTRPKLTQYF,TGCAGTGCTTCGACCAGGCCAAAACTGACCCAGTACTTC
TRBJ2-5,.,TRBV5-1,.,CASSSGMEGGSQYF,TGCGCCAGCAGCTCCGGCATGGAAGGGGGGAGCCAGTACTTC
TRBJ2-7,.,TRBV7-7,.,CASSVDRTSSYKQYF,TGTGCCAGCAGCGTAGACAGGACAAGCTCCTACAAGCAGTACTTC
TRBJ2-2,TRBD1,TRBV6-6,many,CASSSETGISTGELFF,TGTGCCAGCAGTTCTGAGACAGGGATCAGCACCGGGGAGCTGTTTTTT
TRBJ1-1,.,TRBV10-3,many,CAISRLQSAEAFF,TGTGCCATCAGTAGATTACAGTCCGCTGAAGCTTTCTTT
TRBJ2-5,TRBD2,TRBV7-2,.,CASSQLGGGGAGTQYF,TGTGCCAGCAGCCAACTAGGCGGCGGGGGGGCCGGGACCCAGTACTTC
TRBJ2-7,.,TRBV29-1,.,CSVEVGLGGASREQYF,TGCAGCGTTGAAGTGGGGTTGGGGGGGGCTTCGCGCGAGCAGTACTTC